The 5 T cell receptor beta chains listed next were all sequenced from one sample in a study of T-cell reconstitution after alpha-beta-depleted transplantation in children (dated by TCRdb to 2015 to 2016). Preparation of the library involved PCR. The sequencer was an Illumina HiSeq 2500. To normalize quantification of the TCRbeta repertoire, the TCR libraries were built with molecular barcoding that relied on unique molecular identifiers. TCRdb ran its own pipeline on the public reads, namely fastp trimming at Q25 and MiXCR clone calling, and kept in-frame beta chains. Merged by CDR3 protein, the rows form single entries marked with the most common genes and DNA. The sample table shows hundreds of thousands of distinct CDR3 sequences, and 18% are seen once. Clones ranked in the top ten supply approximately 3% of the sample. Sample: PBMCs from the stem cell graft donor, taken from the stem cell graft. These receptors were taken from a human donor who donated a stem cell graft to a child with acute lymphoblastic leukemia.

This chain links TRBV12-3 or TRBV12-4 with TRBJ1-5; TRBD1 agrees at 8 bases. V gave up 5 bases and J gave up 0 bases; unmatched junction bases: 6. The CDR3 is 16 residues long. The CDR3 nucleotides read TGTGCCAGCAGTGGTCCTGGACAGGGTAGCAATCAGCCCCAGCATTTT. Residues: CASSGPGQGSNQPQHF.

J is TRBJ2-7 and V is TRBV27, with TRBD1 identical over 10 bases. There are 17 residues in the CDR3. V gave up 5 bases and J gave up 5 bases; unmatched junction bases: 15. Germline V CDR1 and CDR2: MNHEY, SMNVEV (reference sequence). The CDR3 reads CASSLYSGPGQGHEQYF. For the CDR3, the DNA is TGTGCCAGCAGTCTCTACTCAGGACCGGGACAGGGGCACGAGCAGTACTTC.

This clonotype was recorded only once. This chain links TRBV11-2 with TRBJ2-3, with D perhaps TRBD2 (6 bases). The ends were cut back, 6 bases at V and 0 bases at J, with 13 bases in the middle. Germline V gene data show CDR1 as SGHAT and CDR2 as FQNNGV. The CDR3 extends over 15 amino acids. The CDR3 loop reads CASRPGLPSTDTQYF. The DNA for the CDR3 is TGTGCCAGCAGGCCGGGACTCCCTAGCACAGATACGCAGTATTTT.

This CDR3 is CASSVGTGRYTEAFF. CDR3 nucleotide sequence: TGCGCCAGCAGCGTGGGGACAGGGAGATACACTGAAGCTTTCTTT. The J gene is TRBJ1-1, the V gene TRBV5-1; 9 bases are shared with TRBD1. The CDR3 runs to 15 residues. The ends lost 4 bases at V and 3 bases at J; junction bases unmatched: 7. Germline V lookup: CDR1 SGHRS, CDR2 YFSETQ. Together with reference TRBV5-1 and TRBJ1-1, the CDR3 gives the full variable domain: KAGVTQTPRYLIKTRGQQVTLSCSPISGHRSVSWYQQTPGQGLQFLFEYFSETQRNKGNFPGRFSGRQFSNSRSEMNVSTLELGDSALYLCASSVGTGRYTEAFFGQGTRLTVV.

A few counts support this clonotype. The chain carries TRBV29-1 and TRBJ1-2, with a tentative D call TRBD1 (5 bases). V shed 6 bases and J shed 6 bases, with 20 bases lying between them. Germline CDR1 and CDR2: SQVTM and ANQGSEA. The CDR3 length is 14 residues. The CDR3 sequence is CSVLVKGKGDGYTF. The CDR3 DNA is TGCAGCGTCCTTGTTAAGGGGAAGGGAGATGGCTACACCTTC.